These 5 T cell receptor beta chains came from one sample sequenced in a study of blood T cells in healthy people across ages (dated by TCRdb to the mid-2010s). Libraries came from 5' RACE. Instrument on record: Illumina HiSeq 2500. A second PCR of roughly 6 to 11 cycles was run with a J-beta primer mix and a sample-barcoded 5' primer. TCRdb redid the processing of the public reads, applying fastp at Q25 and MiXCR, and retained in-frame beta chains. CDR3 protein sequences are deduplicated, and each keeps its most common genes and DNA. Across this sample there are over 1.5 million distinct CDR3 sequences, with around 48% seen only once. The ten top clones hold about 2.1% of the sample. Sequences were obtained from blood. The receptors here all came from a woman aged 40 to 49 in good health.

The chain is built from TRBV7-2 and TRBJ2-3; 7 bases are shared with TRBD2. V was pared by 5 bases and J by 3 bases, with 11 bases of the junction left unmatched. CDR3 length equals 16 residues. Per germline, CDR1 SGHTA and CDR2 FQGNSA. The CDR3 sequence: CASSLMAGVGTDTQYF. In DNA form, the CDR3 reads TGTGCCAGCAGCCTAATGGCGGGGGTGGGGACAGATACGCAGTATTTT.

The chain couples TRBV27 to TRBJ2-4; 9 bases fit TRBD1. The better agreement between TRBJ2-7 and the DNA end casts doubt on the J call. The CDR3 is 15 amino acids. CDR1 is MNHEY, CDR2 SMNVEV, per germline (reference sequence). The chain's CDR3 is CASSTGQGFRNEQYF. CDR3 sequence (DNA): TGTGCCAGCAGTACGGGACAGGGCTTTCGAAACGAGCAGTACTTC.

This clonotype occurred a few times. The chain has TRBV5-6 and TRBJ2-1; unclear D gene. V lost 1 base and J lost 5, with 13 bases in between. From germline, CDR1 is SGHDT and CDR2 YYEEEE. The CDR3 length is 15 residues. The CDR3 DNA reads TGTGCCAGCAGCTTGCTGGGGAACACACACAATGAGCAGTTCTTC. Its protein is CASSLLGNTHNEQFF.

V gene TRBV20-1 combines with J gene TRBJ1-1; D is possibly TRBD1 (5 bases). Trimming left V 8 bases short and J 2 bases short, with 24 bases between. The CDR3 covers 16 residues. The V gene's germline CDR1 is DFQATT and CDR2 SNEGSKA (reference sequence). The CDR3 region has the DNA TGCAGTCCTCTGCCGGGTCGGGGGAACAGCAACACTGAAGCTTTCTTT. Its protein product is CSPLPGRGNSNTEAFF.

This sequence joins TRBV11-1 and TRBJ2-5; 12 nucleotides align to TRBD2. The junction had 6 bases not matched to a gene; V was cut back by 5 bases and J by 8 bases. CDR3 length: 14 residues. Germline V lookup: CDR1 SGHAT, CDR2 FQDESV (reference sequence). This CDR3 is CASSPTSGGSTQYF. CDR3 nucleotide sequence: TGTGCCAGCAGCCCGACTAGCGGGGGCAGCACCCAGTACTTC.